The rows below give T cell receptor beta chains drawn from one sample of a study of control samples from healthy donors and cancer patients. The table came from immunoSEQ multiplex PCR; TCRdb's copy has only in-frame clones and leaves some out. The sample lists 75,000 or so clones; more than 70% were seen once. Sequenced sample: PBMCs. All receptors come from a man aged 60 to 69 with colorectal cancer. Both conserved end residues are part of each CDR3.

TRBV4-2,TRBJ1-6,CASSPTGATGHSPLHF
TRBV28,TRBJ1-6,CASSSDLPTYGSPLHF
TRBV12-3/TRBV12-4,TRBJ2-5,CASSLGAGETQYF
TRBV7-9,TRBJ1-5,CASSLGVGQLSNQPQHF
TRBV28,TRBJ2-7,CASSLPGQEKYEQYF
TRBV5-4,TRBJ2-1,CASSPGLAGGRFF
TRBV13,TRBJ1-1,CASSRGTEAFF
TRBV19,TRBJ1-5,CASSWGPLQPQHF
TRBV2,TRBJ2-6,CASSLQGSGANVLTF
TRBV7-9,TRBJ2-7,CASSSTGGNAYEQYF
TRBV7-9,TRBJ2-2,CASRPGAANTGELFF
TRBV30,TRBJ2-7,CAWSRGSYEQYF
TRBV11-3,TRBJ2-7,CASSLDRGAWTAEQYF
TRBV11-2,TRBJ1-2,CASSSNPGQGNYGYTF
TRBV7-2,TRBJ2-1,CASSATSGGVNEQFF
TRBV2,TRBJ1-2,CASSETEYGYTF
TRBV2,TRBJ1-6,CASSAHNPGQGAYSPLHF
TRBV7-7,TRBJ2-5,CASSLGRSVRGETQYF
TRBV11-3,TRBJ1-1,CASRPRTGTYSAEAFF
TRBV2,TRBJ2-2,CASSRDRGNTGELFF
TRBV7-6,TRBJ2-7,CASSRTGGLSSYEQYF
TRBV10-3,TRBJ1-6,CAINDRDGSPLHF
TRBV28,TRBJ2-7,CASSPHRVYEQYF
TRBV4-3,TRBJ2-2,CASSQESSGGATGELFF
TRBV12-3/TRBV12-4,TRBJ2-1,CASSLSYNEQFF
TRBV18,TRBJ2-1,CASSPPGTPGRRNEQFF
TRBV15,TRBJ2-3,CATSRDQDTQYF
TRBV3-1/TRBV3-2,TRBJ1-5,CASSRTGGWNQPQHF
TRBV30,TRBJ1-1,CAWSVQENTEAFF
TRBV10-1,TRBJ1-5,CASSESGQPQHF
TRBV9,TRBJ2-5,CASSVDGGAGETQYF
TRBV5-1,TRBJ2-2,CASSLAQGAGTGELFF
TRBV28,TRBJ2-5,CASSRTGTGVYQETQYF
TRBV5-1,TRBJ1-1,CASSLAEQGVDTEAFF
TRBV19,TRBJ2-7,CASSIVESSYEQYF
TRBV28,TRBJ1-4,CASGGLEKLFF
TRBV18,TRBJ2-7,CASSPETGIEQYF
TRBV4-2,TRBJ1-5,CASSQGGPRDNQPQHF
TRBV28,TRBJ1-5,CASRSWDGGDQPQHF
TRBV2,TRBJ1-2,CASSESRTPANYGYTF
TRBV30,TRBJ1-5,CAWSVGPNQPQHF
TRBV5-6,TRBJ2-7,CASSFRTGRYEQYF
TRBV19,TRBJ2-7,CASSIGGGYEQYF
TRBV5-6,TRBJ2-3,CASSFAGGSTDTQYF
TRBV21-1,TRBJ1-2,CASSGDPVPF
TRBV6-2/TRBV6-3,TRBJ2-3,CASSNIRTSGGLTDTQYF
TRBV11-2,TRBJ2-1,CASSNLAGGDGEQFF
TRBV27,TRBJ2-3,CASSTDRDASRDTQYF
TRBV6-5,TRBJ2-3,CASSRDRGTDTQYF
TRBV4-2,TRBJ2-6,CASSLRSGGDSGANVLTF
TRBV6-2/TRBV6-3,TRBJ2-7,CASSYGSGSYEQYF
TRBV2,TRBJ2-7,CAGGQSSYEQYF
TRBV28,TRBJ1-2,CASMGTDGYTF
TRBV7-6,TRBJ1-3,CASSFYTASSGNTIYF
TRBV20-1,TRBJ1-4,CSARDREKLFF
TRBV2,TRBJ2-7,CAGLDDGSHEQYF
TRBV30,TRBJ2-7,CAWSPLSTYEQYF